This TCR beta chain was recovered during a study of T cell responses to AZD1222 COVID-19 vaccine. Study-wide findings and caveats: Females made up more of the donors, who were largely white British, and clonal diversity may have come out too low.

The method was immunoSEQ multiplex PCR; TCRdb's version includes in-frame clones alone and lacks a portion of them. The sample carries around 150,000 clones, about 80% recorded once. The length of the CDR3 is 16 residues. With 4 bases clipped from V and 2 bases from J, the junction kept 3 bases outside the gene matches. The germline V gene encodes CDR1 SGHTA and CDR2 FQGTGA. In its sample, this clone was seen a few times. What it binds is unknown. This specimen consisted of peripheral blood, obtained on day 0 of AZD1222 vaccination. The V and J genes are TRBV7-3 and TRBJ1-6; TRBD1 aligns across 9 bases. The source of this sequence is an adult in good health. The CDR3 is CASSSHRGPYNSPLHF. The CDR3 coding sequence is TGTGCCAGCAGCTCCCACAGGGGGCCCTATAATTCACCCCTCCACTTT.